The clone carrying this T cell receptor beta chain appeared once. Its target is unknown. This sample stems from a study of shared clonotypes between healthy human individuals. General study points: It was observed that 5% to 6.5% of naive CD4 clonotypes were shared across several donors.

The method was immunoSEQ multiplex PCR; TCRdb's version includes in-frame clones alone and lacks a portion of them. The sample includes around 2.1 million clones, under 95% of them seen just once. CDR3 length: 15 residues. J gave up 8 bases and V 1 base, and 7 bases lay outside the gene matches. Germline CDR1 SEHNR, CDR2 FQNEAQ (reference sequence). Naive CD8 populations comprised CD45RO-negative cells positively selected for CCR7, excluding terminally differentiated effector memory CD45RA+ cells. The V and J genes are TRBV7-9 and TRBJ1-4; 7 nucleotides match TRBD1. The material sequenced was naive CD8+ T cells from PBMCs. This clonotype originated in a man between 18 and 29 years old in good health. Some clones in this sample may be carry-over from other donors' samples. The CDR3 protein is CASSLGTGAREKLFF. The CDR3 DNA reads as TGTGCCAGCAGCTTAGGTACAGGGGCGAGGGAAAAACTGTTTTTT.